This T cell receptor (beta chain) was recovered during a study of T cells after yellow fever vaccination. TCRdb reanalysed the 5' RACE reads using MiXCR and keeps one entry per CDR3 protein. The sample yields 200,000 to 250,000 distinct CDR3 sequences, about 3% seen once. A few counts support this clonotype. This TCR was recovered from a man aged 18 to 30 who received the YFV17D yellow fever vaccine. This sample comprised CD4+ T cells sorted from PBMCs, obtained 10 days after the yellow fever booster vaccination.

In nucleotides, the CDR3 is TGTGCCAGTAGTGGAAACAGGGGACTTCAGCCCCAGCATTTT. Its translation: CASSGNRGLQPQHF. This chain connects TRBV19 to TRBJ1-5; 7 bases align to TRBD1. From germline, CDR1 is LNHDA and CDR2 SQIVND (reference sequence). The trim removed 5 bases at V and 6 bases at J, leaving 7 bases unmatched. CDR3 length equals 14 residues.